This TCR beta chain was identified in a study of blood T cells in healthy people across ages. This CDR3 is built from 14 residues. V gave up 10 bases and J gave up 11 bases, with 26 bases separating them. It was with a sample-barcoded 5' primer and a J-beta primer mix that a second PCR of roughly 7 to 12 cycles was run. TCRdb re-called the 5' RACE reads with MiXCR, one entry per CDR3 protein. The table has about 1.5 million distinct CDR3 sequences, roughly 45% seen once. The chain joins TRBV12-3 or TRBV12-4 to TRBJ2-5; D perhaps matches TRBD2 (7 bases). The TCR comes from a woman aged 18-30 years in good health. Material: blood. CDR3 coding DNA: TGTGCCACCAAAAGGGGGGGGCGCGTAGGGGAGCAGTACTTC. Amino acid sequence: CATKRGGRVGEQYF.